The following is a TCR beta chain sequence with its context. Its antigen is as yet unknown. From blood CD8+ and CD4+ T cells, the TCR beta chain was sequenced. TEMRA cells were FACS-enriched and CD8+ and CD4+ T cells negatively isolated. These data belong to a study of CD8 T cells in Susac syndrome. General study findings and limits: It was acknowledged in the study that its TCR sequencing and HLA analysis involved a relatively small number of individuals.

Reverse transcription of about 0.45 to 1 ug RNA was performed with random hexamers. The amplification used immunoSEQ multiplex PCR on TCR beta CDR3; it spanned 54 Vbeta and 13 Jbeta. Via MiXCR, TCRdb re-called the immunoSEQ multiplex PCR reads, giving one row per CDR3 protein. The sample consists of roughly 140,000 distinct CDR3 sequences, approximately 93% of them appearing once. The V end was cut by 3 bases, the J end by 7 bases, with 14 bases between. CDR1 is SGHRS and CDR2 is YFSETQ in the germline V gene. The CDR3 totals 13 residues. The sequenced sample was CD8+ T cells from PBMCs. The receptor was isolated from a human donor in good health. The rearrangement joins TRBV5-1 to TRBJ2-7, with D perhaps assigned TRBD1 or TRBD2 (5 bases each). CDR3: CASSWDGLGEQYF. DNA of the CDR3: TGCGCCAGCAGCTGGGACGGGCTGGGGGAGCAGTACTTC.